This T cell receptor (beta chain) derives from a study of regulatory T cells. General study points: Skewed V and J usage and few unique V-J pairs marked patient repertoires, most in Tregs. Hydrophobic residues at CDR3 positions 6 and 7 were enriched in conventional CD4+ T cells of CD3G-deficient patients.

This CDR3 contains 15 residues. Germline assignment: CDR1 MNHNS and CDR2 SASEGT. Primers: 52 TRBV forward and 13 TRBJ reverse. TCRdb's table, derived via immunoSEQ multiplex PCR, lists solely in-frame clones and lacks some. The sample yields some 30,000 clones, over 90% seen once. About this clone: Its antigen is not identified. A read error may account for a junction end that differs from germline.

The sequence was obtained from a child aged 2 to 10 with CD3G deficiency. What was sequenced was conventional CD4+ T cells sorted from blood. The J gene is TRBJ2-7, the V gene TRBV6-1; 8 bases fit TRBD2. In DNA form, the CDR3 reads TGTGCCAGCAGTGAAATCGGGTCGGGAGGGTACGCGCAGTACTTC. As protein: CASSEIGSGGYAQYF.